A selection of T cell receptor beta chains follows, all from one sample in a study of a mutant IDH1 vaccine in newly diagnosed glioma. Method: immunoSEQ multiplex PCR; TCRdb's copy keeps in-frame clones and lacks some. The table shows about 54,000 clones, with about four fifths occurring only once. These TCRs are of unknown antigen specificity. The input for sequencing was PBMCs, taken from a glioma patient whose treatment included an IDH1 peptide vaccine. These TCRs come from a man aged 35-49 years with glioma. Each CDR3 is given without its conserved first and last residue. The D gene is left open where the match is weak.

TRBV6-5	TRBJ1-6	-	ASKESYNSPLH
TRBV5-1	TRBJ1-1	-	ASSFRENTEAF
TRBV11-3	TRBJ2-7	TRBD1	ASSLSGQTEQY
TRBV19	TRBJ1-2	-	ASSGGGDLDGYT
TRBV2	TRBJ2-2	TRBD1	ASSSGTGGTGELF
TRBV7-2	TRBJ1-1	-	ASSSIADTEAF
TRBV7-8	TRBJ1-1	-	ASSLGGWVTEAF
TRBV19	TRBJ1-1	-	ASSLQGTMNTEAF
TRBV30	TRBJ2-2	-	AWDTQNTGELF
TRBV4-2	TRBJ1-2	-	ASSQDDLPQWAGLNYGYT
TRBV9	TRBJ1-3	-	ASSAGGASGNTIY
TRBV2	TRBJ1-1	TRBD1	ASIVDRGMNTEAF
TRBV5-1	TRBJ2-7	TRBD2	ASSRGAGTSEDEQY
TRBV6-5	TRBJ1-2	-	ASSYSGTYGYT
TRBV5-6	TRBJ1-2	-	ASTLTGASYGYT
TRBV9	TRBJ2-3	-	ASSVLGGGTDTQY
TRBV5-6	TRBJ1-5	-	ASSVGQGSDQPQH
TRBV9	TRBJ2-5	TRBD2	ASSLGLAGAGETQY
TRBV7-2	TRBJ1-3	-	ASSANRVNTIY
TRBV12-5	TRBJ1-5	-	ASGGRNSNQPQH
TRBV7-9	TRBJ2-6	-	ASSLQVSGANVLT
TRBV19	TRBJ2-2	-	ASSTPAGNTGELF
TRBV6-5	TRBJ1-2	-	ASSRTDSGYGYT
TRBV6-1	TRBJ1-1	-	ASSESPSLNTEAF
TRBV6-6	TRBJ1-4	TRBD1	ASSNQGAREKLF
TRBV2	TRBJ2-2	-	ASSGDLPNTGELF
TRBV6-1	TRBJ1-6	-	ASRGGDSPLH
TRBV30	TRBJ1-1	-	AWSALLNTEAF
TRBV5-4	TRBJ2-2	TRBD2	ASSLRAGGPGTGELF
TRBV5-1	TRBJ1-4	TRBD1	ASRPLGQINEKLF
TRBV19	TRBJ1-1	-	ASMGLTGTRAF
TRBV5-1	TRBJ2-5	TRBD1	ASSQGDGQETQY
TRBV7-2	TRBJ1-3	-	ASSTNSGNTIY
TRBV6-5	TRBJ1-1	-	ASSAGSAGLREAF
TRBV6-5	TRBJ2-1	-	ASSPRSNEQF
TRBV14	TRBJ2-2	-	ASTESGELF
TRBV10-2	TRBJ2-2	-	ASSASARDWGTGELF
TRBV7-2	TRBJ2-7	-	ASSYKGGGPYEQY
TRBV6-5	TRBJ1-5	TRBD1	ASSPQGADQPQH
TRBV28	TRBJ1-1	-	ASTGTMYTEAF
TRBV5-1	TRBJ2-2	-	ASSLGHPNTGELF
TRBV4-1	TRBJ2-3	-	ASSQGDFGTDTQY